These T cell receptor beta chains were read from a single sample in a study of blood T cell repertoires in COVID-19. The assay was immunoSEQ multiplex PCR, and TCRdb's table has in-frame clones only and misses some. This sample has fewer than 60,000 clones; approximately 80% occur once, and the top ten carry more than 8.5%. The source material was peripheral blood. All receptors derive from a man aged 25 to 40 with COVID-19, enrolled during active disease. The CDR3 runs from the conserved cysteine through the conserved F or W. The order of the fields is J gene, V gene, clone size, D gene, CDR3 protein, CDR3 DNA. D genes are given only for firm matches. The size field is filled for only some rows; it gives once, few, many or a size class.

j_call: TRBJ1-3; v_call: TRBV3-1/TRBV3-2; clone_size: NA; d_call: NA; cdr3_aa: CASRSSSGNTIYF; cdr3_nt: TGTGCCAGCAGGTCCAGCTCTGGAAACACCATATATTTT
j_call: TRBJ2-1; v_call: TRBV2; clone_size: NA; d_call: NA; cdr3_aa: CASSDPVGHEQFF; cdr3_nt: TGTGCCAGCAGCGACCCTGTGGGGCATGAGCAGTTCTTC
j_call: TRBJ1-3; v_call: TRBV18; clone_size: once; d_call: NA; cdr3_aa: CASSPGIGDTIYF; cdr3_nt: TGTGCCAGCTCACCAGGAATCGGGGACACCATATATTTT
j_call: TRBJ1-3; v_call: TRBV5-5; clone_size: few; d_call: NA; cdr3_aa: CASSYLPGGNGNTIYF; cdr3_nt: TGTGCCAGCAGCTACCTCCCCGGGGGGAACGGAAACACCATATATTTT
j_call: TRBJ1-2; v_call: TRBV6-5; clone_size: few; d_call: NA; cdr3_aa: CASSYSTVIANYGYTF; cdr3_nt: TGTGCCAGCAGTTACTCGACTGTAATTGCCAACTATGGCTACACCTTC
j_call: TRBJ2-3; v_call: TRBV7-9; clone_size: NA; d_call: NA; cdr3_aa: CASGLTGTTQYF; cdr3_nt: TGTGCCAGTGGGTTAACAGGGACTACGCAGTATTTT
j_call: TRBJ1-5; v_call: TRBV28; clone_size: NA; d_call: NA; cdr3_aa: CASSLTGFNQPQHF; cdr3_nt: TGTGCCAGCAGTTTGACAGGTTTCAATCAGCCCCAGCATTTT
j_call: TRBJ1-3; v_call: TRBV7-3; clone_size: NA; d_call: NA; cdr3_aa: CASSLGGSGNTIYF; cdr3_nt: TGTGCCAGCAGCTTAGGTGGTAGTGGAAACACCATATATTTT
j_call: TRBJ1-5; v_call: TRBV27; clone_size: NA; d_call: NA; cdr3_aa: CASRGSNQPQHF; cdr3_nt: TGTGCCAGCCGGGGGAGCAATCAGCCCCAGCATTTT
j_call: TRBJ1-4; v_call: TRBV7-9; clone_size: NA; d_call: NA; cdr3_aa: CASYGGEKLFF; cdr3_nt: TGTGCCAGCTACGGGGGTGAAAAACTGTTTTTT
j_call: TRBJ2-7; v_call: TRBV29-1; clone_size: NA; d_call: TRBD1; cdr3_aa: CSAAGTGVYEQYF; cdr3_nt: TGCAGCGCTGCGGGGACAGGGGTCTACGAGCAGTACTTC
j_call: TRBJ1-2; v_call: TRBV4-1; clone_size: once; d_call: NA; cdr3_aa: CASSQTEGGGYGYTF; cdr3_nt: TGCGCCAGCAGCCAAACCGAGGGGGGGGGATATGGCTACACCTTC
j_call: TRBJ1-2; v_call: TRBV6-4; clone_size: once; d_call: NA; cdr3_aa: CASSAGVGGYTF; cdr3_nt: TGTGCCAGCAGTGCGGGGGTAGGGGGCTACACCTTC
j_call: TRBJ2-7; v_call: TRBV3-1/TRBV3-2; clone_size: NA; d_call: NA; cdr3_aa: CASSPRRVSEQYF; cdr3_nt: TGTGCCAGCAGCCCCCGCCGGGTTTCAGAGCAGTACTTC
j_call: TRBJ2-7; v_call: TRBV6-5; clone_size: NA; d_call: TRBD1; cdr3_aa: CASKGTGVYEQYF; cdr3_nt: TGTGCCAGCAAGGGGACAGGGGTCTACGAGCAGTACTTC
j_call: TRBJ2-7; v_call: TRBV6-5; clone_size: NA; d_call: NA; cdr3_aa: CASSPGGFSYEQYF; cdr3_nt: TGTGCCAGCAGTCCTGGGGGGTTCTCCTACGAGCAGTACTTC